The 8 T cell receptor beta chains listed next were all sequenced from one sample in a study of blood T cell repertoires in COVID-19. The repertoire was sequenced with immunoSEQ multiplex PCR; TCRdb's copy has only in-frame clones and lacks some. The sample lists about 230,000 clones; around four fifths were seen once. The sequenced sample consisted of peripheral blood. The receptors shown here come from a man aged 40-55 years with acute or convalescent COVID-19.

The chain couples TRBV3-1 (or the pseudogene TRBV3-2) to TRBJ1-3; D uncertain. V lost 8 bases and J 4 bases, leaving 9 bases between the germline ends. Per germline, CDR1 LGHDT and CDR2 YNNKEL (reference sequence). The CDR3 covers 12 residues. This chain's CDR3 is CASSKAGNTIYF. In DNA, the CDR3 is TGTGCCAGCTCTAAAGCGGGAAACACCATATATTTT.

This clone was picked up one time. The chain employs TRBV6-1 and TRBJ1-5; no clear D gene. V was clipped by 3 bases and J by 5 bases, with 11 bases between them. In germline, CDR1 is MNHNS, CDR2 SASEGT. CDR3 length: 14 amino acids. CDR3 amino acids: CASSDTESHQPQHF. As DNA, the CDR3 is TGTGCCAGCAGTGATACCGAGTCCCATCAGCCCCAGCATTTT.

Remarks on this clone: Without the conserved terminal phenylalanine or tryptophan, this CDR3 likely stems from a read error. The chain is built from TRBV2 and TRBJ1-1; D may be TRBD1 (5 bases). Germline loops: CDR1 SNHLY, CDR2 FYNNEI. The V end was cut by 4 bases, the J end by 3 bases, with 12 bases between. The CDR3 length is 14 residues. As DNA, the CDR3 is TGTGCCAGCAGTGTTCAGGGTTTGGACACTGAAGCTTTCCTT. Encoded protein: CASSVQGLDTEAFL.

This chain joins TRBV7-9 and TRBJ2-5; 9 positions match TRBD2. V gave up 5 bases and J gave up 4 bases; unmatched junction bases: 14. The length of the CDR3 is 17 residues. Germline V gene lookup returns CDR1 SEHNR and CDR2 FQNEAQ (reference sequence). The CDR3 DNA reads TGTGCCAGCAGCCGACCTTACGGGCGGGAGGGCCGAGAGACCCAGTACTTC. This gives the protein CASSRPYGREGRETQYF.

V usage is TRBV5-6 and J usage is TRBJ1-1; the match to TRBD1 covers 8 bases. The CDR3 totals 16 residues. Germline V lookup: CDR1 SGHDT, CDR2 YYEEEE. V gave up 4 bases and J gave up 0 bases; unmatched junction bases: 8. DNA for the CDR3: TGTGCCAGCAGCGTTGGCGCAGGGGGCTTGAACACTGAAGCTTTCTTT. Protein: CASSVGAGGLNTEAFF.

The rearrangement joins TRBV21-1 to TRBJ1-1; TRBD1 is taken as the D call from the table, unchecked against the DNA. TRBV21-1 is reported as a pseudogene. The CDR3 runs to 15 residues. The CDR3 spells CASSKGTGGFTEAFF. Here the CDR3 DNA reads TGTGCCAGCAGCAAAGGCACAGGGGGGTTTACTGAAGCTTTCTTT.

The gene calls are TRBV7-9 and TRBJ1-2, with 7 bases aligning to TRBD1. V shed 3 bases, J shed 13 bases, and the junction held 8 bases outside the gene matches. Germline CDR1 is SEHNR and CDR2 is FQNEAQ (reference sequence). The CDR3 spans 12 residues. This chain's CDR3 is CASSFGTARFTF. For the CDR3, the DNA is TGTGCCAGCAGCTTCGGGACAGCCCGCTTCACCTTC.

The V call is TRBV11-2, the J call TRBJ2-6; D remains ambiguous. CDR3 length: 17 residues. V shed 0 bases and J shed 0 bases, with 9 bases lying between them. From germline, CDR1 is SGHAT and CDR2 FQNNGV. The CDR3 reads CASSLDLQSSGANVLTF. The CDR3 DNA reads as TGTGCCAGCAGCTTAGATTTACAGAGCTCTGGGGCCAACGTCCTGACTTTC. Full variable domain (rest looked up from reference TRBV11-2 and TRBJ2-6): EAGVAQSPRYKIIEKRQSVAFWCNPISGHATLYWYQQILGQGPKLLIQFQNNGVVDDSQLPKDRFSAERLKGVDSTLKIQPAKLEDSAVYLCASSLDLQSSGANVLTFGAGSRLTVL.